Below, 6 T cell receptor beta chains from the same sample are listed, as sequenced in a study of human T cells and chemical hapten exposure. TCRdb reanalysed the RACE reads using MiXCR and keeps one entry per CDR3 protein. The sample holds approximately 34,000 distinct CDR3 sequences; 5.5% to 8% are singletons and the top ten take roughly 9.2%. Stated time point: patch test 1, 2 weeks after DPC sensitization. Treatment indicated: therapeutic diphenylcyclopropenone sensitization with weekly scalp DPC. Unfractionated whole blood yielded total RNA. Sequenced here: whole blood, sampled in connection with sensitization to the hapten diphenylcyclopropenone (DPC). Source of these receptors: a woman aged 25 to 39 with alopecia areata. Some clones in this sample may be carry-over from other donors' samples.

This clonotype has just a few counts. The chain combines TRBV19 with TRBJ1-5, with D perhaps matching TRBD1 (6 bases). Germline CDR1 and CDR2: LNHDA and SQIVND (reference sequence). Trimming left V 8 bases short and J 6 bases short, with 11 bases between. The CDR3 is made up of 12 amino acids. CDR3 bases: TGTGCCAGTGCCACAGGGATTCAGCCCCAGCATTTT. As protein: CASATGIQPQHF.

In this sample, this clonotype turned up a few times. The chain links TRBV6-2 or TRBV6-3 to TRBJ1-5, with D perhaps matching TRBD1 (5 bases). Germline loops: CDR1 MNHEY, CDR2 SVGEGT. V was pared by 5 bases and J by 7 bases, with 12 bases between. This CDR3 comprises 13 residues. CDR3 region: CASSGAEGQPQHF. The DNA for the CDR3 is TGTGCCAGCAGTGGGGCAGAAGGCCAGCCCCAGCATTTT.

This clonotype was picked up a small number of times. The chain joins TRBV5-1 to TRBJ2-5, with 9 bases lining up with TRBD2. This CDR3 spans 15 amino acids. CDR1 and CDR2 (germline): SGHRS, YFSETQ. The junction had 9 bases not matched to a gene; V was cut back by 4 bases and J by 5 bases. CDR3 nucleotide sequence: TGCGCCAGCAGCGCAGGGACTAGCAAGTTGGAGACCCAGTACTTC. Translated, it gives CASSAGTSKLETQYF.

This clonotype was seen repeatedly, ten times or more. This chain uses TRBV6-5 with TRBJ2-3, with TRBD2 matching 7 bases. CDR1 MNHEY and CDR2 SVGAGI come from the germline V gene. The CDR3 is 15 amino acids. V trimming: 7 bases; J trimming: 2 bases; junction bases outside the gene matches: 9. CDR3 in amino acids: CASTQSGADTDTQYF. As DNA, the CDR3 is TGTGCCAGCACTCAAAGCGGGGCGGACACAGATACGCAGTATTTT.

This clonotype has ten or more counts. The chain has TRBV5-6 and TRBJ2-7, with D hard to call. Germline V gene sequence: CDR1 SGHDT, CDR2 YYEEEE. V dropped 0 bases and J dropped 6 bases, with 4 bases sitting between them. The CDR3 loop spans 11 amino acids. CDR3 DNA sequence: TGTGCCAGCAGCTTGGGTGCCGAGCAGTACTTC. It translates to CASSLGAEQYF.

This clonotype was recorded many times. This CDR3 is CASSQDPRGTSEQFF. The CDR3 DNA follows: TGCGCCAGCAGCCAAGATCCGAGAGGGACGAGTGAGCAGTTCTTC. The chain combines TRBV4-3 with TRBJ2-1; possibly TRBD1 or TRBD2 for D (5 bases each). Deletions cut 0 bases from V and 9 bases from J, with 15 bases between. CDR3 length equals 15 residues. Germline lookup yields CDR1 LGHNA and CDR2 YSLEER.